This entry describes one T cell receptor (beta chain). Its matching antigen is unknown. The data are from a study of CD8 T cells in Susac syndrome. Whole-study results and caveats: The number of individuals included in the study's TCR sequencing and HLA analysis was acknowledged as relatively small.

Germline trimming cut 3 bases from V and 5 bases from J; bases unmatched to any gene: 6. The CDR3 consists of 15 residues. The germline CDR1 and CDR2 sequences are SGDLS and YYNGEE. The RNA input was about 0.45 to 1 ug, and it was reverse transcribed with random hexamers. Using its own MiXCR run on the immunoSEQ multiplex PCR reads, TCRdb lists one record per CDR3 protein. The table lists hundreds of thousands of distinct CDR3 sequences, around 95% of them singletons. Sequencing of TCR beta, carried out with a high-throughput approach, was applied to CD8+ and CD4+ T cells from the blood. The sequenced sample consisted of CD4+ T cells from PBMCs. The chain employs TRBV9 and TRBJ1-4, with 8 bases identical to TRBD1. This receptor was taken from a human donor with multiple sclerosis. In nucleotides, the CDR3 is TGTGCCAGCAGCGCCCCAGGGGGCCTAAATGAAAAACTGTTTTTT. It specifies CASSAPGGLNEKLFF.